The following is a TCR beta chain sequence with its context. The antigen is undetermined. This sample was included in a study of T cells in Graves' hyperthyroidism and ophthalmopathy. Study findings and constraints: Most thyroid clonotypes that were expanded above 0.001 also turned up in blood.

RNA transcripts were the template for amplifying TCR beta CDR3 regions. The HTBI primer set served for first-round RT-PCR of the TCR CDR3. TCRdb processed the multiplex PCR reads anew with MiXCR; each CDR3 protein has one entry. The table lists about 480,000 distinct CDR3 sequences, under 15% of them singletons, with about a sixth in the top ten. V gave up 2 bases and J gave up 6 bases, with 13 bases separating them. Germline V gene sequence: CDR1 GTSNPN, CDR2 SVGIG (reference sequence). This CDR3 has 13 amino acids. The chain has TRBV30 and TRBJ1-1, with D unclear. The source of this sequence is a woman aged 18-35 years with Graves' hyperthyroidism. The sample consisted of blood. The CDR3 sequence: CAWSLSISAEAFF. CDR3 bases: TGTGCCTGGAGTCTGTCAATTAGCGCTGAAGCTTTCTTT.